This TCR beta chain was sequenced during a study of regulatory T cells in long-lasting Graves disease. Study observations and caveats: Persistent disease preferred TRBV28, TRBJ1-2 and TRBJ2-5; new disease, TRBV20-1 and TRBJ2-1.

Time point here: newly diagnosed GD, antithyroid drugs for less than 3 months. From RNA extracted from PBMCs, the TCR library was made. The CDR3 extends over 12 amino acids. Germline assignment: CDR1 DFQATT and CDR2 SNEGSKA (reference sequence). V was cut by 6 bases and J by 6 bases, with 14 bases left in between. This clonotype was counted at least ten times. The antigen is unknown. Library construction for TCR beta used iRepertoire HTBI primers and Arm-PCR of CDR3 regions. TCRdb re-analysed the multiplex PCR reads in MiXCR, keeping a single row per CDR3 protein. The sample holds 350,000 to 450,000 distinct CDR3 sequences, about 15% seen once. These data were also filed under a second study, of T cells in Graves' hyperthyroidism and ophthalmopathy.

The chain recombines TRBV20-1 with TRBJ1-1; weak D call: TRBD1 (5 bases). The clonotype comes from a woman aged 40 to 49 with Graves disease. This sample comprised peripheral blood mononuclear cells (PBMCs), obtained at new diagnosis, from a patient treated with antithyroid drugs. CDR3 amino acids: CSAESGTPEAFF. CDR3 nucleotide sequence: TGCAGTGCCGAATCCGGGACCCCTGAAGCTTTCTTT.